This TCR beta chain is from a study of patients and donors after allogeneic stem cell transplantation. TCRdb reanalysed the RT-PCR reads using MiXCR and keeps one entry per CDR3 protein. Of more than 850,000 distinct CDR3 sequences listed, 18% are singletons. The TCR was taken from a human donor who was either an allogeneic HSCT recipient or a stem cell or donor lymphocyte infusion donor (not recorded which). It is not recorded whose cells these are; they may come from a transplant donor. Specimen: blood, either unsorted or a sorted T cell fraction (not recorded which).

The CDR3 here is CASRTAGQWGEQYF. DNA for the CDR3: TGTGCCAGCAGGACCGCGGGACAGTGGGGCGAGCAGTACTTC. The chain is built from TRBV12-3 or TRBV12-4 and TRBJ2-7; possible D gene TRBD1, 7 bases. Trimming took 6 bases from V and 6 from J, leaving 18 bases between them. The CDR3 totals 14 residues.